This TCR beta chain was obtained from a study of CD8+ T cells in alopecia areata. At the level of the study: Treatment of the treated patients consisted of oral tofacitinib, 5 to 10 mg twice daily.

The treatment was: oral pan-JAK inhibitor, 5-10 mg twice daily. Peripheral blood and lesional scalp punch biopsies came from alopecia areata patients. About this clone itself: Its antigen is undetermined.

The CDR3 runs to 16 residues. Germline V gene lookup returns CDR1 LNHDA and CDR2 SQIVND (reference sequence). Between the trimmed V and J ends, which lost 3 bases and 0 bases, there was a span of 12 bases. General study results and limits: Scalp and blood samples kept many expanded lesional clones throughout tofacitinib. In lesional scalp, particularly from alopecia totalis/universalis, clonality was higher than in normal scalp.

The authors extracted RNA and reverse transcribed it into cDNA as the sequencing template. TCRdb's table, derived via immunoSEQ multiplex PCR, lists solely in-frame clones and lacks some. The sample shows about 180,000 clones, 40% to 65% of them seen only once. This TCR was sampled from a human donor with alopecia areata. The rearrangement links TRBV19 to TRBJ2-1; possibly TRBD1 or TRBD2 for D (5 bases each). The starting material was CD8+ T cells sorted from blood, obtained at week 24, from a patient treated with tofacitinib. This chain's CDR3 is CASSIVPGSSYNEQFF. CDR3 bases: TGTGCCAGTAGTATCGTCCCAGGGAGCTCCTACAATGAGCAGTTCTTC.